A single sample gave rise to the 15 T cell receptor beta chains below, sequenced in a study of blood T cell repertoires in COVID-19. The assay was immunoSEQ multiplex PCR, and TCRdb's table has in-frame clones only and misses some. This sample carries roughly 250,000 clones, 70% to 85% of them seen once, and the ten largest clones take 4% to 6%. Sequencing was done on a sample of peripheral blood. These receptors originate from a woman older than 75 with active or convalescent COVID-19.

CDR3 nucleotides: TGTGCCAGCAGTTTCCAGGGAAACACTGAAGCTTTCTTT. As protein: CASSFQGNTEAFF. The chain recombines TRBV12-3 or TRBV12-4 with TRBJ1-1, with D possibly matching TRBD1 (5 bases). Trimming cost V 3 bases and J 2 bases, with 7 bases left between them. There are 13 residues in the CDR3.

The rearrangement links TRBV18 to TRBJ2-5; weak D call: TRBD1 (6 bases). The V gene's germline CDR1 is KGHSH and CDR2 LQKENI. The CDR3 loop spans 15 amino acids. V lost 5 bases, J lost 2 bases, and 15 bases lay in between. This CDR3 reads CASSSVQGSQETQYF. The CDR3 nucleotides are TGTGCCAGCTCATCCGTACAGGGATCTCAAGAGACCCAGTACTTC.

The genes are TRBV7-6 and TRBJ2-3, with D perhaps matching TRBD2 (5 bases). Germline CDR1 reads SGHVS; CDR2 reads FNYEAQ. CDR3 length equals 17 residues. Trimming shortened V by 1 base and J by 0 bases, and 14 bases separated the two germline ends. In DNA, the CDR3 is TGTGCCAGCAGCTTAGGGCTAGCCCGATCTAGCACAGATACGCAGTATTTT. It translates to CASSLGLARSSTDTQYF.

This chain uses TRBV19 with TRBJ1-1; TRBD1 matches 7 bases. Germline CDR1 reads LNHDA; CDR2 reads SQIVND (reference sequence). This CDR3 has 14 residues. V shed 6 bases and J 0 bases; nucleotides not matched to a gene: 4. CDR3 loop: CASSWDSLNTEAFF. CDR3 sequence (DNA): TGTGCCAGTAGCTGGGACAGCTTGAACACTGAAGCTTTCTTT.

The chain recombines TRBV5-1 with TRBJ1-1; D gene unclear. V dropped 5 bases and J dropped 4 bases, with 9 bases sitting between them. The CDR3 is 12 residues long. Germline V lookup: CDR1 SGHRS, CDR2 YFSETQ. The CDR3 protein is CASRFTATEAFF. In DNA, the CDR3 is TGCGCCAGCAGGTTTACAGCCACTGAAGCTTTCTTT.

This clone was seen more than once but under ten times. The chain joins TRBV3-1 (or the pseudogene TRBV3-2) to TRBJ2-7; the match to TRBD1 covers 10 bases. The CDR3 runs to 15 residues. Trimming took 4 bases from V and 0 from J; bases not matched to a gene: 3. The V gene's germline CDR1 is LGHDT and CDR2 YNNKEL (reference sequence). This CDR3 reads CASSPRDRGSYEQYF. The CDR3 DNA is TGTGCCAGCAGCCCCCGGGACAGGGGCTCCTACGAGCAGTACTTC.

In DNA, the CDR3 is TGTGCCAGCAGCTCCCGGGACTCACTATTTGATGAGCAGTTCTTC. Translating gives CASSSRDSLFDEQFF. The V call is TRBV9, the J call TRBJ2-1; a weak D match, TRBD2 (6 bases). This CDR3 region has 15 residues. Trimming removed 4 bases at V and 8 bases at J, with 19 bases between. Germline-derived CDR1 and CDR2 are SGDLS and YYNGEE.

This chain uses TRBV20-1 with TRBJ1-2; D call uncertain. Germline V gene sequence: CDR1 DFQATT, CDR2 SNEGSKA (reference sequence). The V end was cut by 6 bases, the J end by 4 bases, with 6 bases between. The CDR3 has 10 residues. The CDR3 protein is CSAKSYGYTF. The CDR3 nucleotides read TGCAGTGCCAAGAGCTATGGCTACACCTTC.

The V gene is TRBV12-3 or TRBV12-4, the J gene TRBJ2-7; D uncertain. The CDR3 runs 13 residues. Trimming pared 0 bases from V and 7 bases from J, leaving 10 bases between. CDR3 bases: TGTGCCAGCAGTTTAGCGAACGGGTTGGAGCAGTACTTC. This translates into CASSLANGLEQYF.

There are a few counts of this clone. This chain links TRBV11-2 with TRBJ1-4, with D possibly being TRBD1 (5 bases). Deletions cut 5 bases from V and 7 bases from J, with 23 bases between. The germline V gene has CDR1 SGHAT and CDR2 FQNNGV. The CDR3 has 17 amino acids. The CDR3 is CASSLPSWMAGGEKLFF. Written as DNA, the CDR3 is TGTGCCAGCAGCCTCCCCTCGTGGATGGCGGGGGGTGAAAAACTGTTTTTT. The full variable domain, rest sourced from reference TRBV11-2 and TRBJ1-4, is EAGVAQSPRYKIIEKRQSVAFWCNPISGHATLYWYQQILGQGPKLLIQFQNNGVVDDSQLPKDRFSAERLKGVDSTLKIQPAKLEDSAVYLCASSLPSWMAGGEKLFFGSGTQLSVL.

V and J are TRBV1 and TRBJ1-5; the listed D gene, TRBD1, was not tested against the DNA. TRBV1 is an annotated pseudogene. The CDR3 runs 15 residues. CDR3: CTSNDRGLSNQPQHF. CDR3 DNA sequence: TGCACCAGCAACGACAGGGGGCTTAGCAATCAGCCCCAGCATTTT.

The J gene is TRBJ2-1, the V gene TRBV3-1 (or the pseudogene TRBV3-2), with 9 bases that match TRBD1. V dropped 3 bases and J dropped 6; count of bases not matched to a gene: 6. The CDR3 has 15 amino acids. The germline V gene has CDR1 LGHDT and CDR2 YNNKEL (reference sequence). CDR3 DNA sequence: TGTGCCAGCAGCCACAGGGACAGGGTCAGCAATGAGCAGTTCTTC. It is translated as CASSHRDRVSNEQFF.

This clone was counted once. The chain uses TRBV20-1 and TRBJ2-7, with 7 positions matching TRBD1. The CDR3 covers 11 residues. V lost 5 bases to trimming and J lost 3 bases; unmatched junction nucleotides: 1. Germline V lookup: CDR1 DFQATT, CDR2 SNEGSKA (reference sequence). In DNA form, the CDR3 reads TGCAGTGCTTGGGACAGCTACGAGCAGTACTTC. Encoded protein: CSAWDSYEQYF.

In this sample, this clone turned up once. The gene calls are TRBV19 and TRBJ1-4; 7 bases match TRBD1. Germline lookup yields CDR1 LNHDA and CDR2 SQIVND (reference sequence). This CDR3 is 15 amino acids long. Losses at the gene ends were 2 bases for V and 7 bases for J; bases not matched to a gene: 7. CDR3 sequence reads: CASSISPRQGEKLFF. Here the CDR3 DNA reads TGTGCCAGTAGTATATCCCCCCGACAGGGTGAAAAACTGTTTTTT.

This chain joins TRBV28 and TRBJ2-7; 8 nucleotides align to TRBD2. V was clipped by 6 bases and J by 2 bases; unmatched bases: 12. The CDR3 covers 16 residues. The germline V gene has CDR1 MDHEN and CDR2 SYDVKM. CDR3 coding DNA: TGTGCCAGCAGCGGGGGGGGCCTCTTGGGAACCTACGAGCAGTACTTC. It codes for CASSGGGLLGTYEQYF.